The subject of this entry is one T cell receptor beta chain. Its antigen is unidentified. Sequencing was performed with immunoSEQ multiplex PCR; in TCRdb, only in-frame clones are kept and a portion is missing. The data show approximately 18,000 clones, 82% seen once. Unexposed donor CD4+ T cells date from 2011-2018, before the COVID-19 pandemic. After more than eight days of culture, CD4+ T cells were isolated. The data derive from a study of CD4 T cells in relation to SARS-CoV-2 and coronaviruses. Study in general: Crossreactive spike epitopes shared across donors were mapped to their HLA restriction.

Trimming took 3 bases from V and 4 from J; bases not matched to a gene: 7. Germline-derived CDR1 and CDR2 are GTSNPN and SVGIG (reference sequence). The CDR3 covers 15 residues. This sequence originates from a human donor in good health. Material for sequencing was CD4+ T cells from PBMCs, cultured in vitro. The chain recombines TRBV30 with TRBJ2-7; 12 nucleotides line up with TRBD2. The CDR3: CAWRPTSGRTYEQYF. CDR3 nucleotide sequence: TGTGCCTGGAGGCCAACTAGCGGGAGGACTTACGAGCAGTACTTC.